This T cell receptor (beta chain) is drawn from a study of shared clonotypes between healthy human individuals. Study-level points and caveats: Clonotype sharing among donors, it was expected, would be affected by sequencing depth. A generally larger estimated richness was seen in naive subsets than in memory subsets.

The junction had 9 bases not matched to a gene; V was cut back by 3 bases and J by 8 bases. The CDR3 contains 13 residues. Germline-derived CDR1 and CDR2 are SQVTM and ANQGSEA. The repertoire was sequenced with immunoSEQ multiplex PCR; TCRdb's copy has only in-frame clones and lacks some. The table shows 1.4 million or so clones, with about 98.5% occurring only once. About this clone: Its antigen is undetermined.

The gene calls are TRBV29-1 and TRBJ1-2; 7 bases are a match to TRBD1. The sequencing sample was made of naive CD4+ T cells sorted from blood. As to subset: CD45RA+ positively selected. This TCR was sampled from a man younger than 45 in good health. The CDR3 region is CSVETYRGGGYTF. As DNA, the CDR3 is TGCAGCGTTGAGACCTACAGGGGAGGAGGCTACACCTTC.